The present entry profiles one TCR beta chain with its context. Treatment was busulfan-fludarabine conditioning, a marrow graft, and cyclophosphamide on days +3 and +4. This specimen belongs to a study of T cells after posttransplantation cyclophosphamide. Germline V gives CDR1 SGHRS, CDR2 YFSETQ. There are 14 residues in the CDR3. Losses at the gene ends were 5 bases for V and 5 bases for J; bases not matched to a gene: 3. The assay was immunoSEQ multiplex PCR, and TCRdb's table has in-frame clones only and misses some. The repertoire has 4,600 or so clones, roughly 80% of them found once; the top ten carry around a sixth.

The genes are TRBV5-1 and TRBJ2-1, with 11 bases aligning to TRBD2. This clonotype originated in a male patient aged 50 to 59 who received an allogeneic stem cell transplant from an unrelated donor, was CMV-positive, and had acute GVHD only. The graft donor may have contributed some T cells. The specimen comprised PBMCs, sampled 86 days after allogeneic stem cell transplant with posttransplant cyclophosphamide. The CDR3 spells CASRGTSGHNEQFF. DNA of the CDR3: TGCGCCAGCAGAGGGACTAGCGGCCACAATGAGCAGTTCTTC.